The rows below give T cell receptor beta chains drawn from one sample of a study of shared clonotypes between healthy human individuals. Some clones are missing from TCRdb's copy, which holds only in-frame ones; the method was immunoSEQ multiplex PCR. The sample includes under 2,500,000 clones, 90% to 97% of them seen just once. Material: naive CD4+ T cells sorted from blood. The receptors were gathered from a young man in good health. CDR3s include the opening cysteine and the closing phenylalanine or tryptophan. A D gene is named only where the DNA matches it firmly. Clone size is stated in some rows and not others, as once, few, many or a class when expanded.

abundance	d_gene	v_gene	j_gene	CDR3aa	CDR3nt
.	.	TRBV28	TRBJ1-2	CASTEPQDGYTF	TGTGCCAGCACCGAACCACAAGATGGCTACACCTTC
.	TRBD1	TRBV6-5	TRBJ2-7	CASRFDGTVSYEQYF	TGTGCCAGCAGGTTCGACGGGACAGTCTCCTACGAGCAGTACTTC
.	TRBD2	TRBV5-1	TRBJ2-2	CASSSGTSNTGELFF	TGCGCCAGCAGCTCCGGGACTAGCAACACCGGGGAGCTGTTTTTT
.	TRBD1	TRBV2	TRBJ2-1	CASFRDSYNEQFF	TGTGCCAGCTTCCGGGACAGTTACAATGAGCAGTTCTTC
.	.	TRBV18	TRBJ2-5	CASSPLQLETQYF	TGTGCCAGCTCACCATTACAGTTGGAGACCCAGTACTTC
.	.	TRBV7-9	TRBJ2-3	CASSLEGNTDTQYF	TGTGCCAGCAGCTTAGAGGGAAACACAGATACGCAGTATTTT
.	.	TRBV9	TRBJ2-3	CASSVTSGMGTDTQYF	TGTGCCAGCAGCGTCACATCTGGGATGGGCACAGATACGCAGTATTTT
.	.	TRBV6-4	TRBJ1-2	CASSLHGSDPNYGYTF	TGTGCCAGCAGTCTCCATGGCTCCGATCCTAACTATGGCTACACCTTC
.	.	TRBV21-1	TRBJ1-5	CATQRGAQHF	TGTGCCACCCAACGAGGGGCCCAGCATTTT
.	.	TRBV5-1	TRBJ1-2	CASSFQGRDTF	TGCGCCAGCAGCTTCCAGGGTCGAGACACCTTC
.	TRBD1	TRBV5-4	TRBJ2-7	CASSSGQGKPYEQYF	TGTGCCAGCAGCTCGGGACAGGGCAAGCCCTACGAGCAGTACTTC
.	TRBD1	TRBV29-1	TRBJ1-1	CSVERTGSTNPCEAFF	TGCAGCGTGGAGCGGACAGGGTCTACGAACCCTTGTGAAGCTTTCTTT
.	TRBD1	TRBV19	TRBJ1-2	CASSGQGASGYTF	TGTGCCAGTAGCGGACAGGGGGCTAGTGGCTACACCTTC
.	.	TRBV15	TRBJ2-7	CATSSTTSYEQYF	TGTGCCACCAGCAGCACAACCTCCTACGAGCAGTACTTC
.	.	TRBV30	TRBJ1-3	CAWRGQNSGNTIYF	TGTGCCTGGAGGGGCCAGAACTCTGGAAACACCATATATTTT
.	TRBD2	TRBV29-1	TRBJ2-7	CSVSLAGVDTVQYF	TGCAGCGTCTCACTAGCGGGGGTAGATACGGTTCAGTACTTC
.	.	TRBV28	TRBJ1-2	CASSFRSGQSYGYTF	TGTGCCAGCAGTTTTCGTTCCGGACAGTCCTATGGCTACACCTTC
.	.	TRBV28	TRBJ1-1	CASRSGTLRNTEAFF	TGTGCCAGCAGATCCGGGACGCTCCGGAACACTGAAGCTTTCTTT
.	.	TRBV30	TRBJ2-7	CAWSEEVPYEQYF	TGTGCCTGGAGTGAGGAAGTACCCTACGAGCAGTACTTC
.	.	TRBV10-3	TRBJ2-2	CAIGGTAPNTGELFF	TGTGCCATCGGAGGGACAGCCCCGAACACCGGGGAGCTGTTTTTT
.	TRBD2	TRBV5-1	TRBJ2-3	CASSLDLAGVTPDTQYF	TGCGCCAGCAGCTTGGATCTTGCGGGAGTAACGCCAGATACGCAGTATTTT
.	.	TRBV7-2	TRBJ1-1	CASSLDSREAFF	TGTGCCAGCAGCTTAGACAGCCGTGAAGCTTTCTTT
.	.	TRBV10-3	TRBJ2-3	CAISESTISTDTQYF	TGTGCCATCAGTGAGTCGACTATTAGCACAGATACGCAGTATTTT
.	.	TRBV2	TRBJ1-3	CAIQRFGNTIYF	TGTGCCATACAGCGTTTTGGAAACACCATATATTTT
.	.	TRBV4-3	TRBJ2-7	CASSQVGGRTAYEQYF	TGCGCCAGCAGCCAAGTTGGGGGTCGGACAGCTTACGAGCAGTACTTC
.	TRBD1	TRBV12-5	TRBJ1-2	CARFGDREGYTF	TGTGCTCGTTTCGGGGACAGGGAGGGCTACACCTTC
.	TRBD1	TRBV25-1	TRBJ1-2	CASSEGGQGSAGYTF	TGTGCCAGCAGTGAGGGAGGACAGGGGAGTGCTGGCTACACCTTC
.	TRBD1	TRBV7-3	TRBJ1-1	CASSPQGDRVNTEAFF	TGTGCCAGCAGCCCCCAAGGTGACAGGGTGAACACTGAAGCTTTCTTT
once	.	TRBV10-3	TRBJ1-2	CAISESMAVAGTYTF	TGTGCCATCAGTGAGTCTATGGCAGTTGCGGGGACCTACACCTTC
.	.	TRBV6-1	TRBJ2-5	CASSGYQETQYF	TGTGCCAGCAGTGGGTATCAAGAGACCCAGTACTTC
.	.	TRBV7-8	TRBJ2-7	CASSLGMVSEQYF	TGTGCCAGCAGCTTAGGGATGGTTAGCGAGCAGTACTTC
.	.	TRBV28	TRBJ2-3	CASCGAGPRGTDTQYF	TGTGCCAGCTGCGGGGCAGGCCCCCGGGGCACAGATACGCAGTATTTT
.	TRBD1	TRBV5-4	TRBJ2-7	CASSLAGTGGGEQYF	TGTGCCAGCAGCTTGGCCGGGACAGGGGGCGGCGAGCAGTACTTC
.	.	TRBV18	TRBJ2-7	CASSPEWAYEQYF	TGTGCCAGCTCACCGGAATGGGCATACGAGCAGTACTTC
.	.	TRBV28	TRBJ1-1	CASSLLPETTEAFF	TGTGCCAGCAGTTTACTGCCAGAGACTACGGAAGCTTTCTTT
.	TRBD1	TRBV5-1	TRBJ2-4	CASSWDRGFQYF	TGCGCCAGCAGCTGGGACAGGGGCTTTCAGTACTTC
.	TRBD2	TRBV5-1	TRBJ2-5	CASSLGLVETQYF	TGCGCCAGCAGCCTTGGACTAGTGGAGACCCAGTACTTC
.	TRBD1	TRBV28	TRBJ1-2	CASSLVDRGLPSF	TGTGCCAGCAGTTTGGTGGACAGGGGTCTCCCGTCCTTC
once	.	TRBV7-9	TRBJ2-1	CASSLSWGSYNEQFF	TGTGCCAGCAGCTTATCATGGGGCTCCTACAATGAGCAGTTCTTC